Below are 29 T cell receptor beta chains sequenced from a single sample in a study of T cells expressing NK-cell markers. One entry per CDR3 protein, without DNA, is what TCRdb gives after re-calling the 5' RACE reads. The listing contains about 460,000 distinct CDR3 sequences. The sample was blood T cells: a sorted CD56 or NKG2C T cell subset, CD4+ or CD8+ T cells, or bulk PBMC T cells (not recorded which). The receptors originated from a woman aged 45-59 years in good health.

The gene calls are TRBV4-2 and TRBJ1-3; the TCRdb call, TRBD1, lacks DNA for checking. This CDR3 region has 18 residues. Germline-derived CDR1 and CDR2 are LGHNA and YNFKEQ. CDR3 loop: CASSQVETGATSGNTIYF.

The chain carries TRBV6-1 and TRBJ2-7. There are 12 residues in the CDR3. In germline, CDR1 is MNHNS, CDR2 SASEGT. The CDR3 reads CASSEARYEQYF.

V and J are TRBV12-3 or TRBV12-4 and TRBJ2-1; with no DNA, the TCRdb D assignment of TRBD1 cannot be verified. The CDR3 has 15 amino acids. The CDR3: CASSFRDRGRDEQFF.

The V and J genes are TRBV7-3 and TRBJ2-1; the D call of TRBD1 rests on TCRdb alone, since no DNA is present to check it. In germline, CDR1 is SGHTA, CDR2 FQGTGA. CDR3 size: 16 residues. The CDR3 protein is CASSLSTGKGGNEQFF.

The rearrangement joins TRBV20-1 to TRBJ2-7; with no DNA, the TCRdb D assignment of TRBD2 cannot be verified. Germline values: CDR1 DFQATT, CDR2 SNEGSKA (reference sequence). The CDR3 has 15 amino acids. The CDR3 is CSARPPGTSPYEQYF.

The V gene is TRBV12-3 or TRBV12-4, the J gene TRBJ2-6; the D call from TCRdb, TRBD1, cannot be confirmed without DNA. The CDR3 is made up of 17 amino acids. This CDR3 reads CASSPSGTSSGANVLTF.

The chain has TRBV14 and TRBJ2-3; TCRdb gives TRBD2 as the D gene, but with no DNA this cannot be confirmed. This CDR3 is built from 17 residues. Germline-derived CDR1 and CDR2 are SGHDN and FVKESK. Here the CDR3 reads CASSQDWSGRDTDTQYF.

This rearrangement joins TRBV30 to TRBJ2-7; TCRdb picks TRBD2, but there is no DNA to check that call. Germline lookup yields CDR1 GTSNPN and CDR2 SVGIG (reference sequence). The CDR3 is 12 amino acids. The CDR3 here is CAWSGTSDEQYF.

This chain uses TRBV30 with TRBJ2-3; TCRdb outputs TRBD1, but without DNA this stays unchecked. CDR1 is GTSNPN and CDR2 is SVGIG in the germline V gene (reference sequence). The length of the CDR3 is 15 residues. The CDR3 loop is CAWGSPGGATDTQYF.

The chain couples TRBV9 to TRBJ2-7; TCRdb's D gene call, TRBD1, goes unchecked for lack of DNA. The CDR3 length is 14 residues. Germline loops: CDR1 SGDLS, CDR2 YYNGEE. CDR3 in amino acids: CASSVGPGVFEQYF.

This chain links TRBV7-2 with TRBJ2-5; no DNA is available, so the TRBD1 call from TCRdb remains unchecked. The length of the CDR3 is 14 residues. Germline lookup yields CDR1 SGHTA and CDR2 FQGNSA. CDR3 protein: CASSFSTGDRFQYF.

This sequence joins TRBV2 and TRBJ2-3. The length of the CDR3 is 13 residues. In germline, CDR1 is SNHLY, CDR2 FYNNEI. This CDR3 is CASSRTSQDTQYF.

The chain carries TRBV10-3 and TRBJ2-5; the TCRdb call, TRBD1, lacks DNA for checking. The CDR3 spans 13 residues. From germline, CDR1 is ENHRY and CDR2 SYGVKD. The CDR3 is CAISGAGQETQYF.

This chain joins TRBV29-1 and TRBJ2-3; the D call from TCRdb, TRBD1, cannot be confirmed without DNA. This CDR3 contains 15 residues. CDR1 SQVTM and CDR2 ANQGSEA come from the germline V gene. The CDR3: CSVAPPGRTTDTQYF.

CDR3 region: CASSFTGLPNTQYF. The chain employs TRBV12-3 or TRBV12-4 and TRBJ2-3. The CDR3 runs 14 residues.

V gene TRBV5-6 combines with J gene TRBJ2-5. Germline CDR1 SGHDT, CDR2 YYEEEE. There are 16 residues in the CDR3. The CDR3 reads CASSFRTTYPLETQYF.

CDR3 loop: CASSFGPLRDQPQHF. The chain recombines TRBV27 with TRBJ1-5. Germline loops: CDR1 MNHEY, CDR2 SMNVEV (reference sequence). The CDR3 consists of 15 residues.

V is TRBV30 and J is TRBJ2-1; checking the TCRdb D call of TRBD1 is not possible without DNA. Germline CDR1 GTSNPN, CDR2 SVGIG (reference sequence). The CDR3 is 15 residues long. CDR3 sequence: CAWSNTDRYGNEQFF.

The chain is built from TRBV24-1 and TRBJ2-1; no DNA is available, so the TRBD2 call from TCRdb remains unchecked. Germline lookup yields CDR1 KGHDR and CDR2 SFDVKD. The CDR3 is 14 amino acids. The chain's CDR3 is CATSEVAGSNEQFF.

The chain carries TRBV11-2 and TRBJ1-2; TCRdb calls TRBD1, which cannot be checked without DNA. The CDR3 length is 15 residues. The germline V gene has CDR1 SGHAT and CDR2 FQNNGV. CDR3 residues: CASSFNRGQSYGYTF.

CDR3 protein: CSARPGVGSNQPQHF. This chain connects TRBV20-1 to TRBJ1-5. CDR3 length: 15 residues. Per germline, CDR1 DFQATT and CDR2 SNEGSKA (reference sequence).

J is TRBJ1-1 and V is TRBV14; there is no DNA to check the TCRdb D call of TRBD1. Germline-derived CDR1 and CDR2 are SGHDN and FVKESK. This CDR3 has 14 amino acids. This CDR3 reads CASSQVTGTGLAFF.

The CDR3 reads CSATLRLAETQYF. V and J are TRBV20-1 and TRBJ2-3; TCRdb picks TRBD2, but there is no DNA to check that call. CDR3 length: 13 residues. The V gene's germline CDR1 is DFQATT and CDR2 SNEGSKA (reference sequence).

The chain uses TRBV7-2 and TRBJ2-1; the TCRdb D gene call, TRBD2, has no DNA to confirm it. Germline V gene sequence: CDR1 SGHTA, CDR2 FQGNSA. The CDR3 covers 17 residues. CDR3 region: CASSLMGRAATYNEQFF.

The chain has TRBV20-1 and TRBJ2-3; TCRdb picks TRBD1, but there is no DNA to check that call. Germline CDR1 reads DFQATT; CDR2 reads SNEGSKA (reference sequence). The CDR3 has 14 amino acids. The CDR3: CSASGTGVTDTQYF.

The V and J genes are TRBV20-1 and TRBJ2-7; checking the TCRdb D call of TRBD2 is not possible without DNA. Germline V lookup: CDR1 DFQATT, CDR2 SNEGSKA (reference sequence). CDR3 size: 16 residues. CDR3 amino acids: CSARDRLAGSSYEQYF.

The chain has TRBV12-3 or TRBV12-4 and TRBJ2-7; TCRdb proposes TRBD2, but this gene call is untestable without DNA. CDR3 size: 14 residues. This CDR3 is CASLGTRGGYEQYF.

This chain connects TRBV7-8 to TRBJ2-7. The germline gives CDR1 SGHVS, CDR2 FQNEAQ. CDR3 length: 14 amino acids. The CDR3 reads CASSPHRASYEQYF.

The chain carries TRBV20-1 and TRBJ2-3. CDR1 DFQATT and CDR2 SNEGSKA come from the germline V gene (reference sequence). The CDR3 sequence is 12 residues long. CDR3 sequence: CSATELGNTQYF.